These 8 T cell receptor beta chains were all obtained from the same sample, sequenced in a study of T cells in Graves' hyperthyroidism and ophthalmopathy. Template material for amplifying TCR beta CDR3 regions consisted of RNA transcripts. The TCR CDR3 was amplified in a first-round RT-PCR using the HTBI primer set. TCRdb ran MiXCR on the multiplex PCR reads and lists one entry per CDR3 protein. The table includes approximately 590,000 distinct CDR3 sequences, about a sixth detected once. The sequenced material came from blood. These receptors were obtained from a woman in her thirties with Graves' hyperthyroidism.

Many counts were recorded for this clonotype. J is TRBJ2-7 and V is TRBV27; 11 bases are shared with TRBD2. The CDR3 extends over 15 amino acids. V dropped 3 bases and J dropped 2; count of bases not matched to a gene: 3. The V gene's germline CDR1 is MNHEY and CDR2 SMNVEV (reference sequence). In nucleotides, the CDR3 is TGTGCCAGCAGTTTCCGACTAGCGGGGACCTACGAGCAGTACTTC. Its protein is CASSFRLAGTYEQYF.

This clonotype was observed many times. The chain recombines TRBV20-1 with TRBJ2-7; a possible D gene is TRBD2 (7 bases). The V and J ends lost 6 bases and 7 bases respectively, with 28 bases between them. The germline V gene has CDR1 DFQATT and CDR2 SNEGSKA (reference sequence). The CDR3 runs to 16 residues. The DNA for the CDR3 is TGCAGTGCAGAGACCCCTACGGGGGGCTACGCCGGGGAGCAGTACTTC. Amino acid sequence: CSAETPTGGYAGEQYF.

This clonotype was counted ten times or more. V is TRBV28 and J is TRBJ2-7, with D possibly called TRBD1 or TRBD2 (5 bases each). In germline, CDR1 is MDHEN, CDR2 SYDVKM. V was pared by 5 bases and J by 2 bases, with 13 bases between. CDR3 length: 14 amino acids. The CDR3 spells CASSHRDGAYEQYF. The CDR3 nucleotides are TGTGCCAGCAGTCACCGGGACGGAGCCTACGAGCAGTACTTC. Full variable domain (remainder filled in from reference TRBV28 and TRBJ2-7): DVKVTQSSRYLVKRTGEKVFLECVQDMDHENMFWYRQDPGLGLRLIYFSYDVKMKEKGDIPEGYSVSREKKERFSLILESASTNQTSMYLCASSHRDGAYEQYFGPGTRLTVT.

This clonotype was detected only a few times. A junction boundary mismatches the germline segment, possibly from a read error. V and J are TRBV12-3 or TRBV12-4 and TRBJ1-5; 7 bases match TRBD1. The CDR3 totals 13 residues. The CDR3 DNA sequence: TGTGTCAGCAGTCGACAGGGTGTACAGCCCCAGCATTTT. Protein sequence: CVSSRQGVQPQHF.

At least ten counts were recorded for this clonotype. The chain is built from TRBV6-5 and TRBJ2-7, with D perhaps TRBD2 (6 bases). Trimming shortened V by 0 bases and J by 6 bases, and 15 bases separated the two germline ends. Germline V gene sequence: CDR1 MNHEY, CDR2 SVGAGI. CDR3 length equals 15 residues. CDR3 nucleotide sequence: TGTGCCAGCAGTTACTCGGGGGACCGGGAGTTCGAGCAGTACTTC. Translating gives CASSYSGDREFEQYF.

This clonotype has just a few counts. The gene calls are TRBV7-2 and TRBJ2-7; 10 bases are a match to TRBD2. This CDR3 has 15 amino acids. Losses at the gene ends were 5 bases for V and 5 bases for J; bases not matched to a gene: 9. Germline V gene sequence: CDR1 SGHTA, CDR2 FQGNSA. The CDR3 DNA reads as TGTGCCAGCAGCCGGCTAGCGGGAGTCGTTAACGAGCAGTACTTC. Amino acid sequence: CASSRLAGVVNEQYF.

This clonotype has a count of ten or more. This rearrangement joins TRBV20-1 to TRBJ2-3; 12 bases match TRBD2. The CDR3 has 17 residues. The V gene end was trimmed by 3 bases and the J gene end by 2 bases; junction bases not matched to a gene: 9. The germline V gene has CDR1 DFQATT and CDR2 SNEGSKA (reference sequence). In DNA form, the CDR3 reads TGCAGTGCTAGCGATCTAGCGGGAGGGACCTCCACAGATACGCAGTATTTT. Protein product: CSASDLAGGTSTDTQYF.

Note on this clonotype: At one boundary the junction diverges from the germline segment, which might be a read error. The genes are TRBV6-1 and TRBJ2-1, with 7 positions matching TRBD2. The germline V gene encodes CDR1 MNHNS and CDR2 SASEGT. This CDR3 is built from 14 residues. CDR3 region: CGSSLGGEADEQFF. The CDR3, as DNA: TGTGGCAGCAGTCTGGGAGGGGAAGCCGATGAGCAGTTCTTC.